This TCR beta chain comes out of a study of blood T cell repertoires in COVID-19. Sequenced by immunoSEQ multiplex PCR; TCRdb stores in-frame clones only, minus some. The sample has some 99,000 clones; about 90% are singletons. V lost 5 bases and J lost 5, with 12 bases in between. Germline V gives CDR1 LNHDA, CDR2 SQIVND (reference sequence). This CDR3 is built from 13 residues. This rearrangement joins TRBV19 to TRBJ2-5, with D perhaps TRBD2 (6 bases). The sequenced material came from peripheral blood. The TCR sequence derives from a human donor with COVID-19, enrolled during active disease. The donor label of this sample is uncertain. The CDR3 DNA is TGTGCCAGTAGTCGGAGGGCCGGGGAGACCCAGTACTTC. Its translation is CASSRRAGETQYF. Based on the CDR3 plus reference TRBV19 and TRBJ2-5, the full variable domain is DGGITQSPKYLFRKEGQNVTLSCEQNLNHDAMYWYRQDPGQGLRLIYYSQIVNDFQKGDIAEGYSVSREKKESFPLTVTSAQKNPTAFYLCASSRRAGETQYFGPGTRLLVL.